This paragraph covers one TCR beta chain sequence. What it recognizes is unknown. The data are from a study of Ad26.COV2.S vaccination and SARS-CoV-2 variants. At the level of the study: Donor participated within the Ad26.COV2.S arm of the COV1001 trial. Findings and caveats of the study: The analyses of TCR breadth and depth may have understated the size of total T cell responses. Vaccinees and placebo recipients showed similar non-spike TCR breadth. Among vaccine recipients, spike-specific TCR breadth exceeded that of placebo recipients.

Germline CDR1 is LGHNA and CDR2 is YSLEER. The J segment lost 10 bases and the V segment lost 5 bases, leaving 14 bases of the junction unmatched. CDR3 length equals 17 residues. This table comes from immunoSEQ multiplex PCR, and its TCRdb copy is limited to in-frame clones, with some not included. Of hundreds of thousands of clones in the sample, 85% to 90% were seen once. Noted treatment: 15 to 20 received Ad26.COV2.S at low or high dose, single or two shots; about 5 received placebo; per-sample allocation not given. Each sample was drawn 63 days after the first injection (of vaccine or placebo). The V call is TRBV4-3, the J call TRBJ2-1, with TRBD2 matching over 13 bases. This sequence was found in a person between 18 and 60 years old who received the Ad26.COV2.S COVID-19 vaccine or a placebo. Sequenced here: peripheral blood, sampled in a trial of Ad26.COV2.S vaccine versus placebo. CDR3 loop: CASSILPGLAGTWEQFF. For the CDR3, the DNA is TGCGCCAGCAGCATCCTACCGGGACTAGCGGGAACATGGGAGCAGTTCTTC.